This T cell receptor beta chain was profiled in a study of graft-versus-host responses after intestinal transplantation. The table came from immunoSEQ multiplex PCR; TCRdb's copy has only in-frame clones and leaves some out. Found here are around 110,000 clones, just under 95% of them singletons; the top ten hold approximately 1.2%. From germline, CDR1 is SGHRS and CDR2 YFSETQ. The CDR3 covers 14 residues. V dropped 1 base and J dropped 6 bases, with 13 bases sitting between them. Note on this clone: Its antigen is as yet unknown.

The chain employs TRBV5-1 and TRBJ2-5; either TRBD1 or TRBD2 may fit D (5 bases each). This clonotype was sampled from a human donor who was the organ donor for an intestinal transplant. The starting material was unstimulated CD8+ T cells sorted from spleen or lymph node cells, obtained before transplant. The CDR3 DNA reads as TGCGCCAGCAGCTTGTGGGCAGGGACGAAGACCCAGTACTTC. It is translated as CASSLWAGTKTQYF.